This TCR beta chain was obtained from a study of shared clonotypes between healthy human individuals. Regarding the study as a whole: Rarefaction indicated that sorted-subset sequencing remained incomplete although depth was large. A generally larger estimated richness was seen in naive subsets than in memory subsets.

Free of recent acute infections or vaccinations, the donors were healthy HIV-negative adults. Those who donated, Caucasian adults without exception, all lived in Nashville, Tennessee. Using immunoSEQ multiplex PCR, the repertoire was profiled, and TCRdb retains in-frame clones only, with some absent. The sample has a few million clones; more than 80% are singletons. As for this clone: Its antigen is currently unknown.

The CDR3 has 14 residues. V lost 2 bases and J lost 5, with 13 bases in between. The germline V gene has CDR1 SGHRS and CDR2 YFSETQ. The specimen sequenced was naive CD4+ T cells sorted from blood. As to subset: CD45RA+ positively selected. The sequence derives from a man in his late teens or twenties in good health. The V call is TRBV5-1, the J call TRBJ2-5; D gene ambiguous. CDR3 protein: CASSFLKRWETQYF. CDR3 DNA: TGCGCCAGCAGCTTCTTGAAAAGGTGGGAGACCCAGTACTTC. Combining the CDR3 with reference TRBV5-1 and TRBJ2-5 gives the whole variable domain KAGVTQTPRYLIKTRGQQVTLSCSPISGHRSVSWYQQTPGQGLQFLFEYFSETQRNKGNFPGRFSGRQFSNSRSEMNVSTLELGDSALYLCASSFLKRWETQYFGPGTRLLVL.